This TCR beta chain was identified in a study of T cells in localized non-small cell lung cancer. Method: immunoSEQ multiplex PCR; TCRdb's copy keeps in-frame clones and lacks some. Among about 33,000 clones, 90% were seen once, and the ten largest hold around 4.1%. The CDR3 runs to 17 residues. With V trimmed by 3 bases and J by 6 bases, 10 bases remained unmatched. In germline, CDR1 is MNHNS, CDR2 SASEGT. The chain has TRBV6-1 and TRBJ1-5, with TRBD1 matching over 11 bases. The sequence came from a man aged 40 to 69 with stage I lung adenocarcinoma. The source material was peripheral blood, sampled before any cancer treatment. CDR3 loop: CASSDPRTGGYSQPQHF. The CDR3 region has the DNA TGTGCCAGCAGTGATCCGCGGACAGGGGGCTATAGTCAGCCCCAGCATTTT.